This T cell receptor beta chain is from a study of graft-versus-host responses after intestinal transplantation. Study-level background: Each recipient received anti-thymocyte globulin induction, then tacrolimus and steroids for roughly 3 years.

This clone was seen only once. To release intraepithelial and lamina propria lymphocytes, the graft tissue was processed. The CDR3 contains 13 residues. Deletions cut 6 bases from V and 7 bases from J, with 13 bases between. Germline CDR1 reads SGHDN; CDR2 reads FVKESK. Using immunoSEQ multiplex PCR, the repertoire was profiled, and TCRdb retains in-frame clones only, with some absent. The table records about 17,000 clones, about 80% of them present only once. The source was ileum tissue, collected 17 days after transplant. This chain connects TRBV14 to TRBJ1-5; D uncertain. The sequence was obtained from a human patient who received an intestinal transplant, so some T cells may come from the graft donor. The DNA of the CDR3 is TGTGCCAGCAGTCGAACCCTCGGACAGCCCCAGCATTTT. The encoded protein is CASSRTLGQPQHF.